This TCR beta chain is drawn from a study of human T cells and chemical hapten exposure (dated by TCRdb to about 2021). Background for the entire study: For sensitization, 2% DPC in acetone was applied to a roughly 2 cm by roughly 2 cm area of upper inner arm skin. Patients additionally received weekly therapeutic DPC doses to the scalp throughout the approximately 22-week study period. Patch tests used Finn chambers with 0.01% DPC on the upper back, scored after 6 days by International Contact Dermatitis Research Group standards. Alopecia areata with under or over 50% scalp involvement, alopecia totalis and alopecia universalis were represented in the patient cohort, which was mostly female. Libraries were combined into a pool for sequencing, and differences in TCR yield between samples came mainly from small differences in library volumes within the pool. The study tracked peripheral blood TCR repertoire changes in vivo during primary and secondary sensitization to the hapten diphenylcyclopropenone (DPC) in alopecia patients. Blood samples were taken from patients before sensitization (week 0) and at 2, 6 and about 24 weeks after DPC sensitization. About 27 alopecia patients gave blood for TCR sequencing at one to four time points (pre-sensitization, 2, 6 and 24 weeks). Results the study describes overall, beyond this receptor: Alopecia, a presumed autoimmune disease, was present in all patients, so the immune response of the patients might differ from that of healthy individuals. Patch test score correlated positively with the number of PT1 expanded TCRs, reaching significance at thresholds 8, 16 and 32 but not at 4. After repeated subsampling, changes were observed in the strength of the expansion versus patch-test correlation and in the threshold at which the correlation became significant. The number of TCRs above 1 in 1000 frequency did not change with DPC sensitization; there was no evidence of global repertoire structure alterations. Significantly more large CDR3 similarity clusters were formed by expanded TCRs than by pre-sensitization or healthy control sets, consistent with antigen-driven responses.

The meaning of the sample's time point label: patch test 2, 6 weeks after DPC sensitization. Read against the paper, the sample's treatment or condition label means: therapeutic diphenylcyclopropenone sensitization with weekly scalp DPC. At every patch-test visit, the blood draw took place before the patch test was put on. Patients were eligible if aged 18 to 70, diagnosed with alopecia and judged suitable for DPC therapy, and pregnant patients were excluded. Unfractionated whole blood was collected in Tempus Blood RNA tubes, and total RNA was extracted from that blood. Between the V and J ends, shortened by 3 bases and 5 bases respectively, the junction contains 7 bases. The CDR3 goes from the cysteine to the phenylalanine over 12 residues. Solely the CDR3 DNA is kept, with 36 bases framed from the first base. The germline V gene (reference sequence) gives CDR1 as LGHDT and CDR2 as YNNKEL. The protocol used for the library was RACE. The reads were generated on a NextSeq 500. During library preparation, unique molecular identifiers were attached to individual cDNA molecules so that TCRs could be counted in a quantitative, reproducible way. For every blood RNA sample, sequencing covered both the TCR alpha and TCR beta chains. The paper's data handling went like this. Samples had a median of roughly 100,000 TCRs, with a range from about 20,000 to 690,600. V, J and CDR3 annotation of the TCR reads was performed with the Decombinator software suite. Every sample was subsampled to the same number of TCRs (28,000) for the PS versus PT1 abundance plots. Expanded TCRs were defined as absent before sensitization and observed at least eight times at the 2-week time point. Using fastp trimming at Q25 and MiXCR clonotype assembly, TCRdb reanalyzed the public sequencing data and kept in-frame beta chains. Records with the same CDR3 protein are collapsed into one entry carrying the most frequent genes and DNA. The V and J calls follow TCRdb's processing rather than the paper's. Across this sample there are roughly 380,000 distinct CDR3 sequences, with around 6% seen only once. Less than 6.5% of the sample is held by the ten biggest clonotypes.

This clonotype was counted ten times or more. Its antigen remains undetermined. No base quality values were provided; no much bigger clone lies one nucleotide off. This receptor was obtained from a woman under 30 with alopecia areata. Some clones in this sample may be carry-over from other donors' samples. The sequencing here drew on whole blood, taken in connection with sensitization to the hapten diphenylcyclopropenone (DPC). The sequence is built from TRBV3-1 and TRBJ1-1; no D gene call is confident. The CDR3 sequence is CASSQGITEAFF. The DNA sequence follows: TGTGCCAGCAGCCAGGGTATAACTGAAGCTTTCTTT.